This entry is about one TCR beta chain. The antigen is not known. The ends lost 4 bases at V and 9 bases at J; junction bases unmatched: 8. The germline V gene has CDR1 SGHDN and CDR2 FVKESK. The CDR3 has 15 amino acids. Time point defined: healthy volunteer bleed at 6 weeks. Total RNA was isolated from whole blood that had not been fractionated. This record belongs to a study of human T cells and chemical hapten exposure. Study overall: How much TCR each sample yielded varied, mostly because pooled library volumes differed slightly. Study findings and constraints: Once DPC sensitization occurred, TCRs above 1 in 1000 frequency showed no change.

Unique molecular identifiers were affixed to discrete cDNA molecules within the library. Source study methods: There were a median of roughly 100,000 TCRs per sample, with a range from roughly 20,000 to 750,000. Each CDR3 protein is one row after TCRdb ran MiXCR on the RACE reads. These V and J calls derive from TCRdb rather than the authors' analysis. In the table there are about 65,000 distinct CDR3 sequences, under 7.5% of which are singletons. The TCR comes from a female donor in good health. Some clones in this sample may be carry-over from other donors' samples. The sample taken for sequencing was whole blood. The chain has TRBV14 and TRBJ2-1; 11 nucleotides match TRBD2. CDR3 DNA: TGTGCCAGCAGCCTAGTGGCTAGCGGGAGGACTGAGCAGTTCTTC. Its translation is CASSLVASGRTEQFF.